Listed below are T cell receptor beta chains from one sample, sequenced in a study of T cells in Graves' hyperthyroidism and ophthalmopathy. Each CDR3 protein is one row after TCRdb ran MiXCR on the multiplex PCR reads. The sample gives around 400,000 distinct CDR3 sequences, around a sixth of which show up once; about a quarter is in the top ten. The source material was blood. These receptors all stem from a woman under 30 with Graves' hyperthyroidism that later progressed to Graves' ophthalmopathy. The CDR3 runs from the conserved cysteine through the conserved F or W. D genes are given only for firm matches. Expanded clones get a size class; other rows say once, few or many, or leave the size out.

TGCAGTGCCCCCCCTCCCCCCGGAGACAGGCCCCTCTTGTATGGCTACACCTTC	CSAPPPPGDRPLLYGYTF	few	TRBJ1-2	NA	TRBV20-1
TGTGCCAGCAGCGGCTTCCAAGAGACCCAGTACTTC	CASSGFQETQYF	many	TRBJ2-5	NA	TRBV12-3/TRBV12-4
TGTGCCAGCAGCCACCCCGGACTAGCGACGCAGTATTTT	CASSHPGLATQYF	many	TRBJ2-3	TRBD2	TRBV3-1
TGTGCCAGCAGCTTAATCACGGGAGGGCCCACAGATACGCAGTATTTT	CASSLITGGPTDTQYF	many	TRBJ2-3	TRBD2	TRBV7-9
TGTGCCAGCAGCCCAGGGACTAGCGGACCTTACGAGCAGTACTTC	CASSPGTSGPYEQYF	many	TRBJ2-7	TRBD2	TRBV7-2
TGTGCCACCAGCCGCGAGGGAGGGGCCTATGGCTACACCTTC	CATSREGGAYGYTF	few	TRBJ1-2	NA	TRBV15
TGCAGTGCTAGGGACGCCTCCCAAAACTCCTACAATGAGCAGTTCTTC	CSARDASQNSYNEQFF	many	TRBJ2-1	NA	TRBV20-1
TGTGCCAGCAGCTCCCCGGGCGGGGCCTCTGGGGCCAACGTCCTGACTTTC	CASSSPGGASGANVLTF	NA	TRBJ2-6	NA	TRBV7-9
TGCGCCAGCAGCTTGATTGCGCGGGAGGTAATAAATGAGCAGTTCTTC	CASSLIAREVINEQFF	many	TRBJ2-1	TRBD2	TRBV5-1
TGTGCCATCAGTGAGTCGGCGGGAGCCGGATACGAGCAGTACTTC	CAISESAGAGYEQYF	NA	TRBJ2-7	TRBD2	TRBV10-3
TGTGCCAGCAGTCCCCGGGACAGGGGGCCCGCCGGGGAGCTGTTTTTT	CASSPRDRGPAGELFF	many	TRBJ2-2	TRBD1	TRBV2
TGTGCCAGCAGTCCCGGAGAGGAGCAGTTCTTC	CASSPGEEQFF	NA	TRBJ2-1	NA	TRBV2
TGTGCCAGTAAGAGGACAGGACTCACAGATACGCAGTATTTT	CASKRTGLTDTQYF	few	TRBJ2-3	TRBD1	TRBV19
TGTGCCAGCAGCCAAGGGGGGGTCGCGCAGGAGACCCAGTACTTC	CASSQGGVAQETQYF	many	TRBJ2-5	NA	TRBV3-1
TGTGCCAGCAGCCAAGATAGGTCTAGCGAGTACAATGAGCAGTTCTTC	CASSQDRSSEYNEQFF	many	TRBJ2-1	NA	TRBV3-1
TGTGCCACCAGTGACGTGGGACAGGCGAACACCGGGGAGCTGTTTTTT	CATSDVGQANTGELFF	NA	TRBJ2-2	TRBD1	TRBV24-1
TGTGCCATCAGCGTCGGGTCGGATAATTCACCCCTCCACTTT	CAISVGSDNSPLHF	few	TRBJ1-6	NA	TRBV10-3
TGTGCTAGCAGCTTAGTGACTGACGGTGAGCAGTTCTTC	CASSLVTDGEQFF	NA	TRBJ2-1	NA	TRBV7-7
TGCAGTGCTAGAGATGCGGGGCCCTACAATGAGCAGTTCTTC	CSARDAGPYNEQFF	NA	TRBJ2-1	NA	TRBV20-1
TGTGCCAGCAGTTTAGGGACTTCACCCCTCCACTTT	CASSLGTSPLHF	many	TRBJ1-6	NA	TRBV12-3/TRBV12-4
TGTGCCAGCAGTGAAGCTACGGCAGTCCCCTCTGGGGCCAACGTCCTGACTTTC	CASSEATAVPSGANVLTF	many	TRBJ2-6	NA	TRBV2
TGTGCCAGCCGTACAGAGGGGGTCCCCTACGAGCAGTACTTC	CASRTEGVPYEQYF	many	TRBJ2-7	NA	TRBV7-9
TGTGCCAACAGCTTAAGACACACTGAAGCTTTCTTT	CANSLRHTEAFF	many	TRBJ1-1	NA	TRBV7-2